This T cell receptor (beta chain) was retrieved from a study of a mutant IDH1 vaccine in newly diagnosed glioma. Specified time point: baseline, week 1 (first vaccination visit). Indicated treatment: pre-vaccination baseline after standard-of-care therapy. The CDR3 length is 16 residues. Germline CDR1 reads KGHSH; CDR2 reads LQKENI. Trimming cost V 1 base and J 3 bases, with 13 bases left between them. By its share, this clone is medium-sized. Its antigen is not known. Overall study findings and caveats: Pseudoprogression apparently lacked any relation to changes in top peripheral T cell clonotypes.

The data were produced by immunoSEQ multiplex PCR, yet TCRdb's version contains in-frame clones alone and is incomplete. This sample yields approximately 20,000 clones, of which around 82% are seen a single time; about 5% belongs to the top ten. The chain uses TRBV18 and TRBJ2-1, with D hard to call. Sequences were derived from PBMCs, sampled from a glioma patient treated with radiotherapy, temozolomide or both. The TCR sequence derives from a man between 35 and 55 years old with glioma. The CDR3 reads CASSPRAGPNYNEQFF. CDR3 coding DNA: TGTGCCAGCTCACCACGGGCTGGACCCAACTACAATGAGCAGTTCTTC.